This T cell receptor beta chain derives from a study of lymphopenia after photon versus proton radiotherapy. The CDR3 covers 17 residues. Germline V gene lookup returns CDR1 MNHEY and CDR2 SMNVEV (reference sequence). V was pared by 2 bases and J by 2 bases, with 15 bases between. Profiled with immunoSEQ multiplex PCR; TCRdb holds only in-frame clones, not every one. Among approximately 17,000 clones listed, 84% were seen once. Study-level results: Post-nadir diversity loss with photons came from oligoclonal expansion, particularly CD8+ Temra cells. Under photons, naive T cells and diversity fell while effector/memory populations rose. Survival link was tested only in deceased patients; proton benefit remains a possibility.

To note about this clone: The antigen remains undetermined.

The starting material was peripheral blood, obtained from a patient treated with proton-based radiotherapy. The TCR originated in a man in his 70s with pancreatic cancer. The rearrangement links TRBV27 to TRBJ2-2; D possibly corresponds to TRBD2 (5 bases). CDR3 DNA sequence: TGTGCCAGCAGTTTACGCCCTTATGAGGGTAACACCGGGGAGCTGTTTTTT. It specifies CASSLRPYEGNTGELFF.